This T cell receptor (beta chain) was captured in a study of a mutant IDH1 vaccine in newly diagnosed glioma. Specified time point: week 5, during vaccination. All doses held 300 ug of mutant IDH1 20-mer peptide, with topical imiquimod. Profiled with immunoSEQ multiplex PCR; TCRdb holds only in-frame clones, not every one. This repertoire shows approximately 25,000 clones, 65% to 80% found once; its top ten account for over 9%. Turning to this clone: Its cognate antigen is unknown.

The CDR3 is made up of 13 amino acids. Germline V lookup: CDR1 ENHRY, CDR2 SYGVKD. V lost 6 bases, J lost 0 bases, and 8 bases lay in between. Sequencing was performed on PBMCs, taken from a glioma patient whose treatment included an IDH1 peptide vaccine. The sequence derives from a middle-aged man with glioma. The chain links TRBV10-3 to TRBJ2-5, with D uncertain. In DNA form, the CDR3 reads TGTGCCATCAGCTTCAGCGACCAAGAGACCCAGTACTTC. Protein product: CAISFSDQETQYF.